This T cell receptor (beta chain) was observed in a study of blood T cell repertoires in COVID-19. Study context: The samples span acute and convalescent COVID-19 from the United States, Italy and Spain. Sources were T cells, B-cell-depleted T cells, or PBMCs; the material itself was cDNA or gDNA.

CDR1 is LGHNT, CDR2 FRNRAP, per germline. There are 14 residues in the CDR3. The V gene end was trimmed by 7 bases and the J gene end by 0 bases; junction bases not matched to a gene: 2. Study processing details: Researchers report that nucleated cell counts were estimated from reference gene primer amplification. This table comes from immunoSEQ multiplex PCR, and its TCRdb copy is limited to in-frame clones, with some not included. That table is the source of V, J and clone size, and D and trimming were worked out from the DNA. The sample has 75,000 to 95,000 clones, 85% to 90% seen once. What was sequenced was peripheral blood. The receptor's source is a human donor in a cohort sampled during active COVID-19. This sequence joins TRBV12-5 and TRBJ2-1; the match to TRBD2 covers 8 bases. CDR3 DNA: TGTGCTAGTGCCCGGGAGGGCTCCTACAATGAGCAGTTCTTC. As protein: CASAREGSYNEQFF. The entire variable domain, with the rest obtained from reference TRBV12-5 and TRBJ2-1, is as follows: DARVTQTPRHKVTEMGQEVTMRCQPILGHNTVFWYRQTMMQGLELLAYFRNRAPLDDSGMPKDRFSAEMPDATLATLKIQPSEPRDSAVYFCASAREGSYNEQFFGPGTRLTVL.